A selection of T cell receptor beta chains follows, all from one sample in a study of blood T cells in healthy people across ages. TCRdb re-called the 5' RACE reads with MiXCR, one entry per CDR3 protein. The profile shows about 650,000 distinct CDR3 sequences, around 50% of them singletons. The sequenced material came from blood. These receptors were collected from a woman aged 80 or over in good health. CDR3s include the opening cysteine and the closing phenylalanine or tryptophan. A D gene is named only where the DNA matches it firmly. The size of a clone is reported for some rows only, either as once, few or many, or as a class for expanded clones.

v_gene	j_gene	len	d_gene	abundance	CDR3nt	CDR3aa
TRBV20-1	TRBJ2-5	15	TRBD2	.	TGCAGTGCTAGAGACGCGACTAGCGGTCAAGAGACCCAGTACTTC	CSARDATSGQETQYF
TRBV28	TRBJ2-7	14	TRBD1	.	TGTGCCACCAACAATAGACAGGGTGGCTACGAGCAGTACTTC	CATNNRQGGYEQYF
TRBV20-1	TRBJ2-1	16	.	few	TGCAGTGCTAGAGGAGCTCTCCTTCTCCGCGGAAATGAGCAGTTCTTC	CSARGALLLRGNEQFF
TRBV7-9	TRBJ2-5	13	TRBD2	.	TGTGCCAGCAGCTTAGAAGGAGCGGGAGAGCAGTACTTC	CASSLEGAGEQYF
TRBV10-3	TRBJ1-2	13	.	.	TGTGCCATCAGCCCTCCGGGGAGGCGTGGCTACACCTTC	CAISPPGRRGYTF
TRBV25-1	TRBJ2-1	15	.	many	TGTGCCAGCACCAACCGGGACGCCGCCTACAATGAGCAGTTCTTC	CASTNRDAAYNEQFF
TRBV12-3/TRBV12-4	TRBJ1-1	15	.	.	TGTGCCAGCAGTTCCTCCGGGGTTTGGGGTCTAGAAGCTTTCTTT	CASSSSGVWGLEAFF
TRBV5-6	TRBJ2-7	15	TRBD2	.	TGTGCCAGCAGCTTACCTAGCGGGGGCACCTACGAGCAGTACTTC	CASSLPSGGTYEQYF
TRBV20-1	TRBJ2-7	11	.	.	TGCAGTGCTAGCGAATCCTACGAGCAGTACTTC	CSASESYEQYF
TRBV13	TRBJ2-7	14	TRBD2	many	TGTGCCAGCAGCCGCTTAGCGGGAGTCAACGAGCAGTACTTC	CASSRLAGVNEQYF
TRBV29-1	TRBJ2-3	14	.	.	TGCAGCGTTGAAGGTGGCCGGGCTATAGATACGCAGTATTTT	CSVEGGRAIDTQYF
TRBV3-1	TRBJ2-7	13	.	.	TGTGCCAGCAGCCAAGATCCGAGGAACTGGCAGTACTTC	CASSQDPRNWQYF
TRBV10-3	TRBJ2-1	11	.	.	TGTGCCATCAGGTCAGGAGGTGAGCAGTTCTTC	CAIRSGGEQFF
TRBV3-1	TRBJ2-7	12	.	many	TGTGCCAGCAGCCGCTCCGAAAACGAGCAGTACTTC	CASSRSENEQYF
TRBV12-3/TRBV12-4	TRBJ2-2	16	TRBD1	.	TGTGCCAGCAGTTTAAGGGGGCGAAGTAACACCGGGGAGCTGTTTTTT	CASSLRGRSNTGELFF
TRBV10-3	TRBJ1-2	16	TRBD1	.	TGTGCCATCAGTGAGTCACGGACAGGGGGCTGGTATGGCTACACCTTC	CAISESRTGGWYGYTF
TRBV12-3/TRBV12-4	TRBJ2-3	16	TRBD2	few	TGTGCCAGCAGTTACTACACTAGCGGGAGCACAGATACGCAGTATTTT	CASSYYTSGSTDTQYF
TRBV12-3/TRBV12-4	TRBJ1-6	17	TRBD1	many	TGTGCCAGCAGTTTAAACCCCCTCGGACAGGGTCATTCACCCCTCCACTTT	CASSLNPLGQGHSPLHF
TRBV5-1	TRBJ2-5	14	TRBD2	few	TGCGCCAGCAGCTTAGGGACTAGCGGCAGGGCCCAGTACTTC	CASSLGTSGRAQYF
TRBV4-3	TRBJ2-4	19	TRBD1	.	TGCGCCAGCAGCCTAACGGACAGGGGGCGTGGGGTCGGTAAAAACATTCAGTACTTC	CASSLTDRGRGVGKNIQYF
TRBV7-9	TRBJ2-7	14	.	.	TGTGCCAGCAGCTTAGATTTAGGGGTCTACGAGCAGTACTTC	CASSLDLGVYEQYF
TRBV6-2/TRBV6-3	TRBJ2-5	11	.	few	TGTGCCAGCAGTTCGATCAGGCTTAGGTACTTC	CASSSIRLRYF
TRBV6-1	TRBJ2-3	14	TRBD2	.	TGTGCCAGCAGTGAAACCACTAGCGCGGATACGCAGTATTTT	CASSETTSADTQYF
TRBV6-5	TRBJ2-1	15	TRBD2	.	TGTGCCAGTCACCGTAGCGGGAGGGCCTCCGATGAGCAGTTCTTC	CASHRSGRASDEQFF
TRBV20-1	TRBJ2-5	11	.	many	TGCAGTGCAGTGTTCCAAGAGACCCAGTACTTC	CSAVFQETQYF
TRBV20-1	TRBJ1-6	13	.	.	TGCAGTGCTACCCGATTGGGGCTTTCACCCCTCCACTTT	CSATRLGLSPLHF
TRBV21-1	TRBJ2-7	13	.	.	TGTGCCAGCAGCAAAGAAGACAGCTACGAGCAGTACTTC	CASSKEDSYEQYF
TRBV4-1	TRBJ2-1	15	TRBD1	.	TGCGCCAGCAGCCAAGGACAGGGGGCCTACAATGAGCAGTTCTTC	CASSQGQGAYNEQFF
TRBV4-3	TRBJ2-1	18	TRBD2	.	TGCGCCAGCAGCCAAGTACTAGCGGGGGCCATCTCCTACAATGAGCAGTTCTTC	CASSQVLAGAISYNEQFF
TRBV28	TRBJ2-7	16	TRBD2	.	TGTGCCAGCAGTTTATTAGGGACTAGCGCGACCTACGAGCAGTACTTC	CASSLLGTSATYEQYF
TRBV5-1	TRBJ2-2	14	TRBD1	.	TGCGCCAGCAGCGCGGACAGGTTCACCGGGGAGCTGTTTTTT	CASSADRFTGELFF
TRBV27	TRBJ2-1	14	.	many	TGTGCCAGTCATCGGGCAGGGTCTAATTATGAGCAGTTCTTC	CASHRAGSNYEQFF
TRBV20-1	TRBJ2-3	16	TRBD1	.	TGCAGTGCTAGAGGGGGGGCGCGGACAGGGATGGATACGCAGTATTTT	CSARGGARTGMDTQYF
TRBV24-1	TRBJ2-2	13	.	.	TGTGCCACCAGTGGGCCGAACACCGGGGAGCTGTTTTTT	CATSGPNTGELFF
TRBV27	TRBJ2-7	14	TRBD2	many	TGTGCCAGCGGCCAGGGACTAGCCCTCCACGAGCAGTACTTC	CASGQGLALHEQYF
TRBV2	TRBJ1-5	14	TRBD1	.	TGTGCCAGCATTGGGACAGGCCGTTATCAGCCCCAGCATTTT	CASIGTGRYQPQHF
TRBV5-1	TRBJ2-2	16	.	.	TGCGCCAGCAGCTTGACGGGGTTCGCGAACACCGGGGAGCTGTTTTTT	CASSLTGFANTGELFF
TRBV7-2	TRBJ2-5	14	.	many	TGTGCCAGCAGCTTGTCCGGGGGCCAAGAGACCCAGTACTTC	CASSLSGGQETQYF
TRBV30	TRBJ2-3	11	.	few	TGTGCCTGGAGTTTTAAGGATACGCAGTATTTT	CAWSFKDTQYF
TRBV27	TRBJ2-2	14	.	.	TGTGCCAGCAGTTTAGTTTGGGACACCGGGGAGCTGTTTTTT	CASSLVWDTGELFF
TRBV5-1	TRBJ2-5	15	.	.	TGCGCCAGCACGGGAATATTGTCCAGTTCGGAGACCCAGTACTTC	CASTGILSSSETQYF
TRBV12-3/TRBV12-4	TRBJ1-2	11	.	many	TGTGCCAGCAGCTTAGCCTATGGCTACACCTTC	CASSLAYGYTF
TRBV6-1	TRBJ1-5	15	.	few	TGTGCCAGCACCCAAGGGGGGAGTAGCAATCAGCCCCAGCATTTT	CASTQGGSSNQPQHF
TRBV29-1	TRBJ2-3	12	TRBD1	few	TGCAGCGTCGACGTTAGGACAGGGGCGCAGTATTTT	CSVDVRTGAQYF
TRBV15	TRBJ2-5	15	.	.	TGTGCCACCAGCCCAAGCCCCGGGGCCTACAATGAGCAGTACTTC	CATSPSPGAYNEQYF
TRBV24-1	TRBJ1-2	16	TRBD1	.	TGTGCCACCAGTGATTCAGGGCCGGGACAGGGGGATGGCTACACCTTC	CATSDSGPGQGDGYTF
TRBV28	TRBJ2-3	15	TRBD2	many	TGTGCCAGCAGTTTTAGCGGGAGAGTGAGAGATACGCAGTATTTT	CASSFSGRVRDTQYF
TRBV20-1	TRBJ2-3	12	.	.	TGCAGTGCCGCACTGGGATCAGATACGCAGTATTTT	CSAALGSDTQYF
TRBV7-9	TRBJ1-1	15	.	.	TGTGCCAGCAGCACCCAAAAAATCATGAACACTGAAGCTTTCTTT	CASSTQKIMNTEAFF
TRBV7-2	TRBJ1-2	15	.	.	TGTGCCAGCAGCTTACACCGGGACACCCTCTATGGCTACACCTTC	CASSLHRDTLYGYTF
TRBV5-1	TRBJ2-1	13	.	many	TGCGCCAGCAGCCGGGACCAATACAATGAGCAGTTCTTC	CASSRDQYNEQFF
TRBV28	TRBJ2-1	16	.	few	TGTGCCAGCAGTCTAAACCCGTCCGACAGCTACAATGAGCAGTTCTTC	CASSLNPSDSYNEQFF
TRBV4-3	TRBJ1-1	15	.	.	TGCGCCAGCAGCCAAGATCGACAAACCCGGGACGAAGCTTTCTTT	CASSQDRQTRDEAFF